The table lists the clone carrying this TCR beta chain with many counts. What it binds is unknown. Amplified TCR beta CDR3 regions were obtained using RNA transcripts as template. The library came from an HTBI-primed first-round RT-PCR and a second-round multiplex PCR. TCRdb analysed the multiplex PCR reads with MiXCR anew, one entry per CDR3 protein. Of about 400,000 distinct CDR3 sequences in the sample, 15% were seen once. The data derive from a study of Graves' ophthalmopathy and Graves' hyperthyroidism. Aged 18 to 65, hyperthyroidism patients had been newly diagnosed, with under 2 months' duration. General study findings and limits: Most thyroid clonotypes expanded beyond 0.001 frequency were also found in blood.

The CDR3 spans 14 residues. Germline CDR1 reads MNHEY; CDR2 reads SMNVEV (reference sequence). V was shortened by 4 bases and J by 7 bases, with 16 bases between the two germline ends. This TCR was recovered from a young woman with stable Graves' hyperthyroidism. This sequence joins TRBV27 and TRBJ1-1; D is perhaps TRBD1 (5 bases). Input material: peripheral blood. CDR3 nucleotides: TGTGCCAGCAGTTACCCAGGGAAAGGGGTTGAAGCTTTCTTT. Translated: CASSYPGKGVEAFF.